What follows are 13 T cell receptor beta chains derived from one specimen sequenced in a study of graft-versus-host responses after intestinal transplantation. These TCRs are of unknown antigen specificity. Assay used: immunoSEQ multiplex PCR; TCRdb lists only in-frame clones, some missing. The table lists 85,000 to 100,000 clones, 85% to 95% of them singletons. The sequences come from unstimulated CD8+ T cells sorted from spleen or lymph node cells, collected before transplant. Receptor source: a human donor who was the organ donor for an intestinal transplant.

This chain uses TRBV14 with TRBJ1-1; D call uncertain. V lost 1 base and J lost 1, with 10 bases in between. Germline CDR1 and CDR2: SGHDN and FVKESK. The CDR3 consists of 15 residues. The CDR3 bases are TGTGCCAGCAGCCAAGGCCCAGAGCGGAACACTGAAGCTTTCTTT. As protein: CASSQGPERNTEAFF.

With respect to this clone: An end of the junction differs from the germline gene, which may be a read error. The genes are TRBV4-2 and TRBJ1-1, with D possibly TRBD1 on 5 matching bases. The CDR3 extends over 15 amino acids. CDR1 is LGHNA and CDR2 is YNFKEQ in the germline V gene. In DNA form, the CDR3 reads TGTGCCAGCAGCAAAGAAGCGGGACCCAACAATTGGGCTTTCTTT. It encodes CASSKEAGPNNWAFF.

CDR3 in amino acids: CASSSPGTGDGYEQYF. In DNA form, the CDR3 reads TGTGCCAGCAGCTCCCCCGGGACTGGGGATGGGTACGAGCAGTACTTC. The chain has TRBV7-9 and TRBJ2-5, with a tentative D call TRBD2 (6 bases). The J call may not be correct, given that the DNA end is closer to TRBJ2-7. Looked up from germline, CDR1 is SEHNR and CDR2 is FQNEAQ (reference sequence). There are 16 residues in the CDR3.

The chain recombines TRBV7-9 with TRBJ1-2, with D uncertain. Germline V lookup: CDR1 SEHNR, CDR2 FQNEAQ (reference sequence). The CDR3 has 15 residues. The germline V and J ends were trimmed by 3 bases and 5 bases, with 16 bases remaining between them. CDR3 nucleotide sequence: TGTGCCAGCAGCTTTCCCGAGGCGGGAACATATGGCTACACCTTC. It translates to CASSFPEAGTYGYTF.

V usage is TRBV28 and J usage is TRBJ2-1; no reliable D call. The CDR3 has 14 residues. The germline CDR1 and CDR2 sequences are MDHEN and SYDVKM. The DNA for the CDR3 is TGTGCGACTGGCGGATTAATATCCTACAATGAGCAGTTCTTC. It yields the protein CATGGLISYNEQFF.

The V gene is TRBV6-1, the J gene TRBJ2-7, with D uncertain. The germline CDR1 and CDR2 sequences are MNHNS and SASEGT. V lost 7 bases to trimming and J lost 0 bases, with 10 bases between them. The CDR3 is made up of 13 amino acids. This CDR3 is CASIAASSYEQYF. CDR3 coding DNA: TGTGCCAGCATCGCAGCGAGCTCCTACGAGCAGTACTTC.

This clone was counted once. The CDR3 sequence: CASSLSPKAEAFF. Here the CDR3 DNA reads TGTGCCAGCAGTTTATCCCCTAAAGCTGAAGCTTTCTTT. The V gene is TRBV27, the J gene TRBJ1-1; D ambiguous. The CDR3 extends over 13 amino acids. Trimming cost V 0 bases and J 6 bases, with 8 bases left between them. The germline gives CDR1 MNHEY, CDR2 SMNVEV (reference sequence).

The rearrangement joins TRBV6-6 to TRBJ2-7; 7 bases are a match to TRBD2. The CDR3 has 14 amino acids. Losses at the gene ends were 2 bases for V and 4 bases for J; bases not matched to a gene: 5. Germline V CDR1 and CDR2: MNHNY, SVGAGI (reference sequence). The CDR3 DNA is TGTGCCAGCAGTTACCTAGCGGAAAAATACGAGCAGTACTTC. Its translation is CASSYLAEKYEQYF.

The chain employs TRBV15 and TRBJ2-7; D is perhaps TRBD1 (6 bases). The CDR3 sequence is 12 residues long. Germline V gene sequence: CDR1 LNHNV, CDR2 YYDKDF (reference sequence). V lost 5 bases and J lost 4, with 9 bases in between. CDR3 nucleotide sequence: TGTGCCACCAGCCTGAGGGGGTACGAGCAGTACTTC. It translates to CATSLRGYEQYF.

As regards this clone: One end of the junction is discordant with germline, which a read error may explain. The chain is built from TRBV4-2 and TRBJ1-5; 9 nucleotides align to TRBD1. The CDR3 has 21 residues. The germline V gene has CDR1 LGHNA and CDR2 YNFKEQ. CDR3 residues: CASSQGDRVVGSPYSNQPQHF. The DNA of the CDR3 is TGTGCCAGCAGTCAAGGGGACAGGGTAGTTGGGTCCCCTTATAGCAATCAGCCCCAGCATTTT.

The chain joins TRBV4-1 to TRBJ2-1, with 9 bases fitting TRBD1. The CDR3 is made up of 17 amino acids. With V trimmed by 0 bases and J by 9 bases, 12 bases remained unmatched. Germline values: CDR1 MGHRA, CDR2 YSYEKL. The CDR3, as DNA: TGCGCCAGCAGCCAAGAAGGTCGGGGACAGGGTCGTGGTGAGCAGTTCTTC. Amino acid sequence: CASSQEGRGQGRGEQFF.

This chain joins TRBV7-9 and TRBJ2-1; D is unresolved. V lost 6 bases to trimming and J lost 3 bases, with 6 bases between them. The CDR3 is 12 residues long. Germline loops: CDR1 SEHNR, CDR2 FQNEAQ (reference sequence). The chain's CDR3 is CASSLNYNEQFF. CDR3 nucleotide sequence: TGTGCCAGCAGTCTAAACTACAATGAGCAGTTCTTC.

CDR3: CASSLGVWQGFGYTF. DNA for the CDR3: TGTGCCAGCAGCTTGGGGGTTTGGCAGGGATTCGGCTACACCTTC. The chain recombines TRBV5-6 with TRBJ1-2, with D possibly being TRBD1 (5 bases). Germline values: CDR1 SGHDT, CDR2 YYEEEE. The CDR3 consists of 15 residues. V was shortened by 0 bases and J by 8 bases, with 17 bases between the two germline ends.